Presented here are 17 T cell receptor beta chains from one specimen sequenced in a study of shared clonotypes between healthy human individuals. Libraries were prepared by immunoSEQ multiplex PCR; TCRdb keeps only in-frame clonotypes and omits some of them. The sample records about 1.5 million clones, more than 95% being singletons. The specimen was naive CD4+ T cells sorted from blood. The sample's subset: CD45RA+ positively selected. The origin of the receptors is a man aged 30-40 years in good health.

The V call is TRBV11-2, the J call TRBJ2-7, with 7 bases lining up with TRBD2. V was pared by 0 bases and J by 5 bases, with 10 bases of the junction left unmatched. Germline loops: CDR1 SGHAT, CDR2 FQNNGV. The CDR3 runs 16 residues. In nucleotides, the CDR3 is TGTGCCAGCAGCTTAGATTTGCGGGGGTCTACGCACGAGCAGTACTTC. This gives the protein CASSLDLRGSTHEQYF.

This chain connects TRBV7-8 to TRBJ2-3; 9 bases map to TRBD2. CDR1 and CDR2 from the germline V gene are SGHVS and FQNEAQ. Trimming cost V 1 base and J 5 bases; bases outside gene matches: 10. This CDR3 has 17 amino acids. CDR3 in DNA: TGTGCCAGCAGCTTAGGTCCGGGACTAGCAGCCGAAGATACGCAGTATTTT. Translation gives CASSLGPGLAAEDTQYF.

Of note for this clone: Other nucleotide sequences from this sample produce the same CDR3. In DNA, the CDR3 is TGTGCCAGCAGCCGGACGGGTAGCAATCAGCCCCAGCATTTT. Translated: CASSRTGSNQPQHF. The V call is TRBV27, the J call TRBJ1-5; D gene ambiguous. The V gene's germline CDR1 is MNHEY and CDR2 SMNVEV (reference sequence). The CDR3 runs to 14 residues. The germline V and J ends were trimmed by 6 bases and 0 bases, with 9 bases remaining between them.

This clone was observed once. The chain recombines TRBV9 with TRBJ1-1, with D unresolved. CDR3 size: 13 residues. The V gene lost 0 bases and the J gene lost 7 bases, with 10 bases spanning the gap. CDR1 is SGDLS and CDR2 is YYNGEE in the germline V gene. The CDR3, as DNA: TGTGCCAGCAGCGTAGGGCCAGTCCATGAAGCTTTCTTT. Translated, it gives CASSVGPVHEAFF.

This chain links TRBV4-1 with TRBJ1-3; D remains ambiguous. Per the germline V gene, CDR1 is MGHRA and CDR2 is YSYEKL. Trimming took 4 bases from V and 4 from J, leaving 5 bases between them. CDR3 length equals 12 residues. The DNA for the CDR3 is TGCGCCAGCAGCCCCCACGGAAACACCATATATTTT. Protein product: CASSPHGNTIYF.

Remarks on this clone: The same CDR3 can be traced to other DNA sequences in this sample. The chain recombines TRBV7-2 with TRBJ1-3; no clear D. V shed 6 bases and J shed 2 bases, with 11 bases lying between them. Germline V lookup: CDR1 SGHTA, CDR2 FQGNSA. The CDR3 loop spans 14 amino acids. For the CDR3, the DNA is TGTGCCAGCAGTCTAGTCGGGCCTGGAAACACCATATATTTT. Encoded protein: CASSLVGPGNTIYF. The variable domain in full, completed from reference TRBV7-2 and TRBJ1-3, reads GAGVSQSPSNKVTEKGKDVELRCDPISGHTALYWYRQSLGQGLEFLIYFQGNSAPDKSGLPSDRFSAERTGGSVSTLTIQRTQQEDSAVYLCASSLVGPGNTIYFGEGSWLTVV.

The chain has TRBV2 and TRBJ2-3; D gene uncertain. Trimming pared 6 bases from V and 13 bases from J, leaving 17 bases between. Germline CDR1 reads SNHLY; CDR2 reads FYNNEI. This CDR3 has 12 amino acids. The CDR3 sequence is CASSERAPTEYF. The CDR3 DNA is TGTGCCAGCAGCGAAAGAGCCCCCACGGAGTATTTT.

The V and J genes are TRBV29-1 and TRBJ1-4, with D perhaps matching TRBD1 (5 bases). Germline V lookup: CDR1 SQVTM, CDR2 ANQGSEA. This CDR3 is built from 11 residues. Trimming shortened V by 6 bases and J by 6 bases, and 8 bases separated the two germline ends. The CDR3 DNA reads TGCAGCGTACAGGTGGATGAAAAACTGTTTTTT. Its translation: CSVQVDEKLFF.

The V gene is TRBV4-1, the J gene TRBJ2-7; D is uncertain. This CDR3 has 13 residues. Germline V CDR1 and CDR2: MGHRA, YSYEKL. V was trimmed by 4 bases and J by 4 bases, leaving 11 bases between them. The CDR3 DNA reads TGCGCCAGCAGCCTCGGACCCTCGTACGAGCAGTACTTC. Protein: CASSLGPSYEQYF.

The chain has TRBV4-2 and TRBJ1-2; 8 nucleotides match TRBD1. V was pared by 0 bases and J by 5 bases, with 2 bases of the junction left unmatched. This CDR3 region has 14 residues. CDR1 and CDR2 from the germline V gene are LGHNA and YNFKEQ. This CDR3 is CASSQDTGGYGYTF. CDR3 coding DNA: TGTGCCAGCAGCCAAGATACAGGGGGATATGGCTACACCTTC.

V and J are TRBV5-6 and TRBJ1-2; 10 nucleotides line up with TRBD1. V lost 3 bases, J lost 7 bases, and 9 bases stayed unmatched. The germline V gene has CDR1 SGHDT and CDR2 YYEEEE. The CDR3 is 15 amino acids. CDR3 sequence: CASSSDRGRKGGYTF. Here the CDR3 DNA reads TGTGCCAGCAGCTCTGACAGGGGGCGAAAGGGTGGCTACACCTTC.

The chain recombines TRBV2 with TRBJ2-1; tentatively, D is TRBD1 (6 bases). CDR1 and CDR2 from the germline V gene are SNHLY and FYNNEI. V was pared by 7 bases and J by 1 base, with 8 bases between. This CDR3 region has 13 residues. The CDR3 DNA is TGTGCCAGCACGGACAGTTCCTACAATGAGCAGTTCTTC. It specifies CASTDSSYNEQFF.

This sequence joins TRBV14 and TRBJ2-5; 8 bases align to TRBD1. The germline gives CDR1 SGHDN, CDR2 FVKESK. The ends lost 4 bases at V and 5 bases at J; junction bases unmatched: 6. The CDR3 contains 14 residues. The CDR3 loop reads CASSLDRGWETQYF. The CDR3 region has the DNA TGTGCCAGCAGCCTTGACAGGGGTTGGGAGACCCAGTACTTC.

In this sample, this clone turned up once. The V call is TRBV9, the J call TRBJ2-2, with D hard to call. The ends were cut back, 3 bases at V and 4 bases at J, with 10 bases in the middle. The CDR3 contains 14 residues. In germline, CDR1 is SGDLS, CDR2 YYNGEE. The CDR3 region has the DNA TGTGCCAGCAGCGCCATAGTGGGCACCGGGGAGCTGTTTTTT. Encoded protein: CASSAIVGTGELFF.

Here the CDR3 DNA reads TGTGCCAGCACCATCCGACTAGCGGGAGTCGGCAATGAGCAGTTCTTC. Its protein product is CASTIRLAGVGNEQFF. The rearrangement uses TRBV5-5 and TRBJ2-1, with 12 positions matching TRBD2. CDR1 is SGHKS, CDR2 YYEKEE, per germline (reference sequence). With 6 bases clipped from V and 6 bases from J, the junction kept 10 bases outside the gene matches. This CDR3 contains 16 residues.

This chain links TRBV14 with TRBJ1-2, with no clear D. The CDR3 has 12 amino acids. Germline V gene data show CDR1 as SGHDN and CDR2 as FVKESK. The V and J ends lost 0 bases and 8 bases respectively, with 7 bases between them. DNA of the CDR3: TGTGCCAGCAGCCAAGACACGCGCGGCTACACCTTC. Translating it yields CASSQDTRGYTF.

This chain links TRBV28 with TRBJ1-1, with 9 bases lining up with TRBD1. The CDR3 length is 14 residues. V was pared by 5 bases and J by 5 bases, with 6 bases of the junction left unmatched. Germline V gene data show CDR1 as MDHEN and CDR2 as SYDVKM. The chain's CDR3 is CASSGGQGFTEAFF. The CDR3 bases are TGTGCCAGCAGTGGGGGACAGGGTTTTACTGAAGCTTTCTTT.